These 23 T cell receptor beta chains came from one sample sequenced in a study of CD8 T cells in Susac syndrome. Random-hexamer reverse transcription was applied to roughly 0.5 to 1 ug RNA. TCRdb recomputed calls from the immunoSEQ multiplex PCR reads with MiXCR, one row per CDR3 protein. This table has 150,000 to 200,000 distinct CDR3 sequences, roughly 94% appearing once. Material: CD4+ T cells from PBMCs. Receptor source: a human donor with Susac syndrome.

The rearrangement joins TRBV2 to TRBJ1-1; TRBD1 agrees at 12 bases. The CDR3 covers 15 residues. Germline lookup yields CDR1 SNHLY and CDR2 FYNNEI. V trimming: 5 bases; J trimming: 11 bases; junction bases outside the gene matches: 12. This CDR3 is CASSRPGQGARPAFF. CDR3 DNA: TGTGCCAGCAGTAGGCCGGGACAGGGGGCGCGACCCGCTTTCTTT. The whole variable domain, filled in from reference TRBV2 and TRBJ1-1, reads EPEVTQTPSHQVTQMGQEVILRCVPISNHLYFYWYRQILGQKVEFLVSFYNNEISEKSEIFDDQFSVERPDGSNFTLKIRSTKLEDSAMYFCASSRPGQGARPAFFGQGTRLTVV.

This clonotype was observed a handful of times. CDR3 nucleotide sequence: TGCAGTGCTAGGGGGGGGTACGAGCAGTACTTC. Encoded protein: CSARGGYEQYF. The chain joins TRBV20-1 to TRBJ2-7, with 7 positions matching TRBD2. The CDR3 spans 11 residues. Germline CDR1 and CDR2: DFQATT and SNEGSKA (reference sequence). V lost 3 bases and J lost 4; bases outside the gene matches: 0.

J is TRBJ1-1 and V is TRBV29-1; D unresolved. The germline gives CDR1 SQVTM, CDR2 ANQGSEA. The CDR3 spans 11 residues. The ends were cut back, 5 bases at V and 2 bases at J, with 6 bases in the middle. The CDR3 sequence: CSVRRNTEAFF. As DNA, the CDR3 is TGCAGCGTTAGACGCAACACTGAAGCTTTCTTT.

This sequence joins TRBV7-9 and TRBJ2-1; D not resolved. V was clipped by 5 bases and J by 7 bases, with 9 bases between them. Germline V lookup: CDR1 SEHNR, CDR2 FQNEAQ (reference sequence). This CDR3 region has 12 residues. CDR3 sequence reads: CASSDQTNEQFF. DNA of the CDR3: TGTGCCAGCAGCGATCAGACGAATGAGCAGTTCTTC.

The chain carries TRBV28 and TRBJ2-1, with D possibly being TRBD2 (5 bases). The CDR3 is made up of 15 amino acids. Germline loops: CDR1 MDHEN, CDR2 SYDVKM. With 8 bases removed from V and 3 bases from J, the gap between germline ends came to 17 bases. In nucleotides, the CDR3 is TGTGCCAGCCGGACTGGACGGACCCACTACAATGAGCAGTTCTTC. As protein: CASRTGRTHYNEQFF.

J is TRBJ1-5 and V is TRBV30; D is perhaps TRBD1 (6 bases). The CDR3 is 12 residues long. CDR1 and CDR2 from the germline V gene are GTSNPN and SVGIG (reference sequence). Trimming removed 5 bases at V and 10 bases at J, with 15 bases between. In nucleotides, the CDR3 is TGTGCCTGGTCGACAGGTTTTGATCCCCAGCATTTT. Its translation is CAWSTGFDPQHF.

V and J are TRBV3-1 and TRBJ2-6; D possibly corresponds to TRBD2 (5 bases). V shed 3 bases and J shed 0 bases, with 9 bases lying between them. CDR3 length: 16 residues. Germline values: CDR1 LGHDT, CDR2 YNNKEL (reference sequence). The CDR3 DNA reads as TGTGCCAGCAGCCAGGGGAGCCTCTCTGGGGCCAACGTCCTGACTTTC. Translating gives CASSQGSLSGANVLTF.

The rearrangement links TRBV20-1 to TRBJ2-1, with D perhaps TRBD1 (6 bases). The germline V gene encodes CDR1 DFQATT and CDR2 SNEGSKA (reference sequence). The length of the CDR3 is 13 residues. V lost 3 bases and J lost 12, with 18 bases in between. CDR3 region: CSARARGTMRQFF. In DNA form, the CDR3 reads TGCAGTGCTAGGGCCAGGGGAACAATGAGGCAGTTCTTC.

V usage is TRBV7-2 and J usage is TRBJ1-1; 8 bases line up with TRBD1. This CDR3 has 16 residues. The germline V gene has CDR1 SGHTA and CDR2 FQGNSA. The J segment lost 5 bases and the V segment lost 1 base, leaving 9 bases of the junction unmatched. In DNA, the CDR3 is TGTGCCAGCAGCTTAGATCCAGGAGGGACAGGAACTGAAGCTTTCTTT. Protein sequence: CASSLDPGGTGTEAFF.

The gene calls are TRBV19 and TRBJ2-5; 14 bases match TRBD2. Germline V gives CDR1 LNHDA, CDR2 SQIVND (reference sequence). CDR3 size: 15 residues. Trimming cost V 3 bases and J 4 bases; bases outside gene matches: 1. The CDR3 DNA is TGTGCCAGTAGTATGGGACTAGCGGGAGCAGAGACCCAGTACTTC. It encodes CASSMGLAGAETQYF.

The chain links TRBV30 to TRBJ1-2; 9 positions agree with TRBD1. Germline V gene sequence: CDR1 GTSNPN, CDR2 SVGIG (reference sequence). The CDR3 spans 15 residues. Trimming at V came to 3 bases and at J to 8 bases, leaving 13 bases not matched to a gene. In nucleotides, the CDR3 is TGTGCCTGGAGGAGGGACAGGGCGACTCGGAAGGGCTACACCTTC. This gives the protein CAWRRDRATRKGYTF.

V is TRBV7-2 and J is TRBJ2-1, with D perhaps TRBD2 (5 bases). This CDR3 contains 16 residues. The ends were cut back, 1 base at V and 0 bases at J, with 10 bases in the middle. Germline V CDR1 and CDR2: SGHTA, FQGNSA. The CDR3 DNA sequence: TGTGCCAGCAGCTTAGTACTAACTAGCTCCTACAATGAGCAGTTCTTC. Its translation: CASSLVLTSSYNEQFF.

This rearrangement joins TRBV27 to TRBJ1-6; no definite D call. From germline, CDR1 is MNHEY and CDR2 SMNVEV (reference sequence). The V and J ends lost 5 bases and 7 bases respectively, with 12 bases between them. The CDR3 has 14 residues. The CDR3, as DNA: TGTGCCAGCAGTCTCGGACGGAGCAATTCACCCCTCCACTTT. Translating it yields CASSLGRSNSPLHF.

This sequence joins TRBV3-1 and TRBJ2-1, with D uncertain. This CDR3 spans 18 amino acids. CDR1 and CDR2 (germline): LGHDT, YNNKEL (reference sequence). V was clipped by 4 bases and J by 2 bases, with 21 bases between them. The CDR3, as DNA: TGTGCCAGCAGCCCCAGCTTGCAACGGGCCCAAACCTACAATGAGCAGTTCTTC. This translates into CASSPSLQRAQTYNEQFF.

The genes are TRBV20-1 and TRBJ1-6; TRBD1 matches 7 bases. The V and J ends lost 5 bases and 5 bases, in that order; junction bases with no gene match: 12. The CDR3 has 16 residues. CDR1 DFQATT and CDR2 SNEGSKA come from the germline V gene (reference sequence). CDR3 DNA: TGCAGTGCTCAGAGGGAGGGGGCGAGCCATAATTCACCCCTCCACTTT. Protein: CSAQREGASHNSPLHF.

The chain joins TRBV20-1 to TRBJ2-1; D is perhaps TRBD1 or TRBD2 (5 bases each). V was shortened by 7 bases and J by 15 bases, with 16 bases between the two germline ends. CDR1 DFQATT and CDR2 SNEGSKA come from the germline V gene (reference sequence). The CDR3 has 10 residues. The CDR3 DNA reads TGCAGTGTTAGCCCCGGGACCCCGTTCTTC. It is translated as CSVSPGTPFF.

This rearrangement joins TRBV4-3 to TRBJ1-2; 9 bases match TRBD1. Unmatched junction bases numbered 4, after V lost 2 bases and J lost 6 bases. The CDR3 extends over 14 amino acids. Germline V lookup: CDR1 LGHNA, CDR2 YSLEER. The CDR3 nucleotides read TGCGCCAGCAGCCAACAACAGGGGGCAAATGGCTACACCTTC. Amino acids: CASSQQQGANGYTF.

The gene calls are TRBV19 and TRBJ2-1, with a possible D match to TRBD2 (6 bases). The germline CDR1 and CDR2 sequences are LNHDA and SQIVND (reference sequence). V was pared by 6 bases and J by 3 bases, with 12 bases between. The CDR3 spans 14 residues. The CDR3 region is CASRAGTNYNEQFF. CDR3 DNA: TGTGCCAGTAGGGCGGGAACAAACTACAATGAGCAGTTCTTC. The full variable domain, its missing parts supplied by reference TRBV19 and TRBJ2-1, is DGGITQSPKYLFRKEGQNVTLSCEQNLNHDAMYWYRQDPGQGLRLIYYSQIVNDFQKGDIAEGYSVSREKKESFPLTVTSAQKNPTAFYLCASRAGTNYNEQFFGPGTRLTVL.

The J gene is TRBJ2-3, the V gene TRBV6-6; tentative D call: TRBD2 (6 bases). This CDR3 is 14 amino acids long. V gave up 6 bases and J gave up 2 bases, with 12 bases separating them. Germline lookup yields CDR1 MNHNY and CDR2 SVGAGI (reference sequence). The DNA of the CDR3 is TGTGCCAGCAGCTCCGGGGGATTCACAGATACGCAGTATTTT. This codes for CASSSGGFTDTQYF.

This chain connects TRBV20-1 to TRBJ2-3; 8 nucleotides line up with TRBD2. Germline CDR1 DFQATT, CDR2 SNEGSKA (reference sequence). Unmatched junction bases numbered 25, after V lost 3 bases and J lost 5 bases. CDR3 length: 20 amino acids. As DNA, the CDR3 is TGCAGTGCTAGCGGATTACCGGCGGGGGGCCCAGGGAGTCTGGTAGATACGCAGTATTTT. Translating it yields CSASGLPAGGPGSLVDTQYF.

This clonotype showed up just once. The genes are TRBV6-5 and TRBJ2-7; D may correspond to TRBD1 or TRBD2 (5 bases each). Deletions cut 3 bases from V and 3 bases from J, with 12 bases between. Germline lookup yields CDR1 MNHEY and CDR2 SVGAGI. This CDR3 is 14 amino acids long. CDR3 sequence reads: CASSYWGTGYEQYF. The CDR3 DNA reads as TGTGCCAGCAGTTATTGGGGGACCGGCTACGAGCAGTACTTC.

The chain couples TRBV20-1 to TRBJ2-3, with 10 positions matching TRBD2. V dropped 3 bases and J dropped 0; count of bases not matched to a gene: 9. The germline V gene encodes CDR1 DFQATT and CDR2 SNEGSKA (reference sequence). The CDR3 is 17 residues long. This CDR3 reads CSASASGGAPSTDTQYF. CDR3 nucleotides: TGCAGTGCTAGTGCCAGCGGGGGGGCACCTAGCACAGATACGCAGTATTTT.

This clonotype was seen just once. This chain links TRBV2 with TRBJ2-5; D remains ambiguous. The ends were cut back, 0 bases at V and 0 bases at J, with 2 bases in the middle. The CDR3 spans 13 residues. Germline CDR1 is SNHLY and CDR2 is FYNNEI. The CDR3 region is CASSEADQETQYF. CDR3 bases: TGTGCCAGCAGTGAAGCTGACCAAGAGACCCAGTACTTC. Full variable domain (missing parts from reference TRBV2 and TRBJ2-5): EPEVTQTPSHQVTQMGQEVILRCVPISNHLYFYWYRQILGQKVEFLVSFYNNEISEKSEIFDDQFSVERPDGSNFTLKIRSTKLEDSAMYFCASSEADQETQYFGPGTRLLVL.